This T cell receptor beta chain emerged from a study of blood T cells in healthy people across ages. Drawn from each donor were approximately 9.2 milliliters of peripheral blood. Through a sample-barcoded 5' primer and a J-beta primer mix, a second PCR was run for roughly 6 to 12 cycles. TCRdb used MiXCR to reprocess the 5' RACE reads, holding one entry per CDR3 protein. The sample lists roughly 1.7 million distinct CDR3 sequences; about 31% were seen once. The V gene end was trimmed by 1 base and the J gene end by 8 bases; junction bases not matched to a gene: 5. There are 15 residues in the CDR3. Germline-derived CDR1 and CDR2 are DFQATT and SNEGSKA (reference sequence).

The rearrangement joins TRBV20-1 to TRBJ1-6, with 10 bases aligning to TRBD1. The specimen was blood. The sequence came from a woman in her 30s in good health. CDR3 residues: CSARGQGAVYSPLHF. The CDR3 nucleotides read TGCAGTGCTAGAGGACAGGGGGCGGTTTATTCACCCCTCCACTTT.